Reported below is one T cell receptor (beta chain). The antigen is undetermined. In CD8 memory, CD45RO+ cells were put together with CCR7-negative CD45RA+ TemRA cells. The data derive from a study of shared clonotypes between healthy human individuals. General observations from the study: On the whole, naive subsets had larger estimated richness than memory subsets had. Sorted-subset sequencing was shown by rarefaction to be incomplete despite large depth.

The repertoire was sequenced with immunoSEQ multiplex PCR; TCRdb's copy has only in-frame clones and lacks some. The sample carries around 690,000 clones, 90% recorded once. Germline V gene lookup returns CDR1 MDHEN and CDR2 SYDVKM. V lost 10 bases to trimming and J lost 0 bases, with 16 bases between them. The CDR3 has 15 residues. The chain combines TRBV28 with TRBJ2-1, with D tentatively TRBD2 (5 bases). The sample comprised memory CD8+ T cells from PBMCs. Subset noted: CD45RO+ cells pooled with CCR7-negative TemRA cells. This clonotype was obtained from a man aged 18 to 35 in good health. Some clones in this sample may be carry-over from other donors' samples. The CDR3 here is CATSAGKSSYNEQFF. CDR3 nucleotides: TGTGCCACCTCCGCCGGGAAGAGCTCCTACAATGAGCAGTTCTTC.